This TCR beta chain was recorded in a study of beta chain features in type 1 diabetes. Study at large: Sorted cells examined across all samples numbered around 99,000,000.

The study, taken as a whole, reports: Patients showed naive, central memory and Treg TCRB repertoires that appeared more similar than those of healthy donors.

The length of the CDR3 is 11 residues. CDR1 and CDR2 (germline): SQVTM, ANQGSEA. V was clipped by 6 bases and J by 5 bases, with 10 bases between them. Isolated RNA was reverse transcribed in full, so expressed TCRB transcripts were sequenced. TCRdb keeps only in-frame clones here, not all; method: immunoSEQ multiplex PCR. The sample has some 99,000 clones, almost 40% seen once; the top ten hold roughly 0.059%. Concerning this clone itself: Its antigen is undetermined.

CD45RO/CCR7/CD25/CD127/CD95/CD27 staining was used to isolate CD4+ naive, central memory, regulatory and stem cell-like memory cells by sorting. This sequence was found in a woman between 18 and 29 years old in good health. The V and J genes are TRBV29-1 and TRBJ1-1, with D maybe TRBD1 (6 bases). Sequenced: stem cell memory CD4+ T cells from blood. The DNA for the CDR3 is TGCAGCGTCGACAGGCGTACTGAAGCTTTCTTT. This codes for CSVDRRTEAFF.